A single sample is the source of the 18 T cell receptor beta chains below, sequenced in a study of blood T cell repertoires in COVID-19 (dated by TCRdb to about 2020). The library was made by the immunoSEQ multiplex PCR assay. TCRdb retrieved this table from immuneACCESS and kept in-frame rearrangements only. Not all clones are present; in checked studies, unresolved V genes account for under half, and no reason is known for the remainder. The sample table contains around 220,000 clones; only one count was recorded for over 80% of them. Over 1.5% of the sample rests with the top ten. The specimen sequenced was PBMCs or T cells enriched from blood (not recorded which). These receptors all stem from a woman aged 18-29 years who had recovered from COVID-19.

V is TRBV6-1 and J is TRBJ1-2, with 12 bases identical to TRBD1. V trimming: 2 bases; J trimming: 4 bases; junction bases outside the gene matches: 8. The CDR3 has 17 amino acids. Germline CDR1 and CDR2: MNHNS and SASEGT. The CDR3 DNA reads TGTGCCAGCAGTGAAACCGGGACAGGGGGCTGGGGCTATGGCTACACCTTC. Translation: CASSETGTGGWGYGYTF.

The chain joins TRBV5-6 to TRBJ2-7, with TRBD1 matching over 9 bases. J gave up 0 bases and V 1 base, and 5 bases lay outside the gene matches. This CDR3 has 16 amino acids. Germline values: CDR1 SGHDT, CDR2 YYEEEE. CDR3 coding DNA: TGTGCCAGCAGCTTGTATGGGACAGGGAGCTCCTACGAGCAGTACTTC. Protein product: CASSLYGTGSSYEQYF.

The CDR3 sequence: CASSISLSYTDTQYF. The DNA for the CDR3 is TGTGCCAGCTCGATTAGTTTGAGCTACACAGATACGCAGTATTTT. This sequence joins TRBV7-9 and TRBJ2-3; D call uncertain. The CDR3 is made up of 15 amino acids. Trimming pared 8 bases from V and 2 bases from J, leaving 17 bases between. Germline lookup yields CDR1 SEHNR and CDR2 FQNEAQ (reference sequence).

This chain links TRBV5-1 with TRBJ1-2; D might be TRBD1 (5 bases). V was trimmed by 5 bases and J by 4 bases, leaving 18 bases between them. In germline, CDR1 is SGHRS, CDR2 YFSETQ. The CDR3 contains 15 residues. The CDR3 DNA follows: TGCGCCAGCAGACCCGCCCAGCAGGGAATCTATGGCTACACCTTC. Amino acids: CASRPAQQGIYGYTF.

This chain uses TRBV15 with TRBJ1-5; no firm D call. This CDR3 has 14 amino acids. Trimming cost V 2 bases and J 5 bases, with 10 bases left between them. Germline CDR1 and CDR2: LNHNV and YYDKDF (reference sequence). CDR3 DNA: TGTGCCACCAGCAGATTTTCTACCTATCAGCCCCAGCATTTT. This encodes CATSRFSTYQPQHF. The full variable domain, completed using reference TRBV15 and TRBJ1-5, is DAMVIQNPRYQVTQFGKPVTLSCSQTLNHNVMYWYQQKSSQAPKLLFHYYDKDFNNEADTPDNFQSRRPNTSFCFLDIRSPGLGDTAMYLCATSRFSTYQPQHFGDGTRLSIL.

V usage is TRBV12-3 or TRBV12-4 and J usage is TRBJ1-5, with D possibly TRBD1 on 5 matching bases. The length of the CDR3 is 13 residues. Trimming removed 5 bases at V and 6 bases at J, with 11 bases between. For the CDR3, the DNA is TGTGCCAGCAGTCAGGGTGGGGTTCAGCCCCAGCATTTT. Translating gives CASSQGGVQPQHF.

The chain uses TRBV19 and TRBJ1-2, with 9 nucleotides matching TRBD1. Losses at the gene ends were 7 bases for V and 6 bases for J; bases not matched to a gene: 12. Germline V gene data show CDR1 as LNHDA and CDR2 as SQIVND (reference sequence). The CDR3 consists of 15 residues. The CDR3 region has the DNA TGTGCCAGTATGAATTACCGGGACAGGGTTGATGGCTACACCTTC. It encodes CASMNYRDRVDGYTF.

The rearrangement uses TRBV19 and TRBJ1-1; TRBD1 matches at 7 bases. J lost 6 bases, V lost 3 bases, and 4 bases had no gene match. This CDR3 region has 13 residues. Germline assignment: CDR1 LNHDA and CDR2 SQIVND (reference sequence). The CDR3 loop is CASSILGQAEAFF. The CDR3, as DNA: TGTGCCAGTAGTATCCTCGGACAGGCTGAAGCTTTCTTT.

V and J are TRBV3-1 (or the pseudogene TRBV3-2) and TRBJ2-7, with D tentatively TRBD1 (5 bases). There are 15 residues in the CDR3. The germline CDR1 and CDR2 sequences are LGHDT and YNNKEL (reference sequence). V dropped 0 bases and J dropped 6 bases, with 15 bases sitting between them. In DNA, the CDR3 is TGTGCCAGCAGCCAAGATCCAAGAGGACAAGGCGAGCAGTACTTC. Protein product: CASSQDPRGQGEQYF.

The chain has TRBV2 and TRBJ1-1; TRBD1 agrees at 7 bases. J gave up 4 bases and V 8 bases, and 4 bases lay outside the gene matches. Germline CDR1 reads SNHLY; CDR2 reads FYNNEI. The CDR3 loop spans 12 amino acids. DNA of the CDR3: TGTGCCAGCTCGCCAGGGGGCACTGAAGCTTTCTTT. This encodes CASSPGGTEAFF.

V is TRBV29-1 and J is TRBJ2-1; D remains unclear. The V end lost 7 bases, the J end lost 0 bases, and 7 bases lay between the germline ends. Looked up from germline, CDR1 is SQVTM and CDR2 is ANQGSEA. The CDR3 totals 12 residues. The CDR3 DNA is TGCAGCGGGGCCAGCTCCTACAATGAGCAGTTCTTC. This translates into CSGASSYNEQFF.

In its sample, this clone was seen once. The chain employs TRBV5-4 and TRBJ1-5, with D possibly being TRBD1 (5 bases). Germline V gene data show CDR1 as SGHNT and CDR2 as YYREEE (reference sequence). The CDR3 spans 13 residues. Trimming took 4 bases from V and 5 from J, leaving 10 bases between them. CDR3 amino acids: CASSADSHQPQHF. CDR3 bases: TGTGCCAGCAGCGCCGACAGTCATCAGCCCCAGCATTTT.

CDR3 region: CASSFGGEGGYTF. The CDR3 DNA follows: TGTGCCAGCAGCTTTGGAGGGGAGGGTGGCTACACCTTC. The chain couples TRBV11-2 to TRBJ1-2, with a tentative D call TRBD1 (5 bases). Germline CDR1 SGHAT, CDR2 FQNNGV. The V gene lost 3 bases and the J gene lost 7 bases, with 12 bases spanning the gap. The CDR3 consists of 13 residues.

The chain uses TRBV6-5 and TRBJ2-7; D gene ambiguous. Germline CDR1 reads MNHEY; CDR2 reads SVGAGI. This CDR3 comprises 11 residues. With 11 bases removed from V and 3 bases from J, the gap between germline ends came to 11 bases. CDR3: CAGQSLYEQYF. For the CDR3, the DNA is TGTGCCGGCCAGTCTCTCTACGAGCAGTACTTC.

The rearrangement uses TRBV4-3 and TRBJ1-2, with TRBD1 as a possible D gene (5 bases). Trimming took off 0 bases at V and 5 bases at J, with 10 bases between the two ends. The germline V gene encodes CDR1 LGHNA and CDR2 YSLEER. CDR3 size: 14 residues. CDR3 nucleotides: TGCGCCAGCAGCCAAGATTTCAGGGATTATGGCTACACCTTC. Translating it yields CASSQDFRDYGYTF.

The CDR3 DNA reads TGTGCCAGCAGGCTGGGCTCGACGACGTCCTACGAGCAGTACTTC. Its translation: CASRLGSTTSYEQYF. The rearrangement links TRBV11-2 to TRBJ2-7; no definite D call. Germline CDR1 is SGHAT and CDR2 is FQNNGV. The CDR3 is made up of 15 amino acids. Trimming stripped 6 bases from V and 1 base from J, with 16 bases between. Filled out from reference TRBV11-2 and TRBJ2-7, the complete variable domain reads EAGVAQSPRYKIIEKRQSVAFWCNPISGHATLYWYQQILGQGPKLLIQFQNNGVVDDSQLPKDRFSAERLKGVDSTLKIQPAKLEDSAVYLCASRLGSTTSYEQYFGPGTRLTVT.

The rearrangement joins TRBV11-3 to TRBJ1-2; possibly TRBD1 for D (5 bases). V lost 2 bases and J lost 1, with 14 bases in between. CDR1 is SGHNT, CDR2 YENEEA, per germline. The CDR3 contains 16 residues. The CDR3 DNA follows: TGTGCCAGCAGCTTAAATTCGTTGGGGGGTAACTATGGCTACACCTTC. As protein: CASSLNSLGGNYGYTF.

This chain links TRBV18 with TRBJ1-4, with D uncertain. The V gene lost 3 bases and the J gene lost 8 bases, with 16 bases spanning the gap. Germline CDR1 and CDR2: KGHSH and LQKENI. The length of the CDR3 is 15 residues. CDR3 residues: CASSPGQDNWEKLFF. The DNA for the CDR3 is TGTGCCAGCTCACCCGGCCAGGATAATTGGGAAAAACTGTTTTTT.